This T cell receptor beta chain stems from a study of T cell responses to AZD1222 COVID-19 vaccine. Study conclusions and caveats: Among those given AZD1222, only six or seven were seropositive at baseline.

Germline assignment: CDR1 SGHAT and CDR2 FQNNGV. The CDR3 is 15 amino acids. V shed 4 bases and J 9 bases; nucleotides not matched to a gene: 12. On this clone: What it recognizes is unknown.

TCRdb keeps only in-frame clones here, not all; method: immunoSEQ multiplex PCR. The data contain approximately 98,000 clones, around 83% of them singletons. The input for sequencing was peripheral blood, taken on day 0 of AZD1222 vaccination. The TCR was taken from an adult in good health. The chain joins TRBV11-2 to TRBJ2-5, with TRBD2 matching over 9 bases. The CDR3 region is CASSSLTSGFVSQYF. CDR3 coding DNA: TGTGCCAGCAGCTCTCTGACTAGCGGCTTCGTGTCCCAGTACTTC.